This T cell receptor (beta chain) was identified during a study of shared clonotypes between healthy human individuals (dated by TCRdb to 2018 to 2020). For the wider study: A couple of women and three men aged 18 to 49 years were included in the cohort. Blood TCR repertoires of about five healthy adults were deeply sequenced to estimate repertoire size and the extent of clonotype sharing between individuals. Different laboratories and diverse techniques were used to prepare libraries and sequence TCR repertoires, to increase sequencing depth and limit assay-specific biases. Each donor's leukapheresis produced roughly between roughly 0.9 and 9 billion PBMCs.

Comment on this clone: This clone's antigen is unknown. There are no base qualities to consult, and no much larger clone falls within one base.

Using the deep immunoSEQ assay, TCR CDR3 regions were amplified from genomic DNA by multiplex PCR. Genomic DNA extracted from each cell subset was distributed evenly over all wells of several immunoSEQ 96-well plates, and each plate served as one replicate. For unsorted PBMC, each replicate PCR was loaded with about 300 ng genomic DNA, equivalent to roughly 31,000 T cell genomes. Genomic DNA from unsorted PBMC was sequenced over ten immunoSEQ deep assay plates. The purified libraries were quantified using a Qubit 3.0 fluorometer, sized with a Bioanalyzer 2100, and then quantified again using the KAPA Library Quantification kit. Every immunoSEQ 96-well plate was sequenced on a dedicated single-read 150-cycle Illumina NextSeq 550 flow cell. Turning to the authors' computational methods: The immunoSEQ output contained only junctional sequences without quality scores, so filtering could not match that applied to full-length reads. Sequences were annotated with PyIR, a Python wrapper for IgBLAST v1.9, using IMGT germline references to assign V/J genes and CDR3. Any read was removed if the V/J assignment was weak (E-value above 1e-6), the CDR3 was missing, or the read contained stop codons, out-of-frame junctions, or ambiguous translated residues. V3J clonotypes were defined as sequences sharing the same inferred V gene, J gene, and CDR3 amino acid sequence. The percentage overlap between two repertoires was calculated by dividing the number of shared unique clonotypes by the size of the smaller repertoire. Repertoire richness was assessed with RTK rarefaction, the Chao1 estimator, and Recon v2.1 estimates of unobserved clonotypes. The clones in this table, taken by TCRdb from immuneACCESS, are in-frame only. Not every clone is retained; where verified, under half of the shortfall comes from an unresolved V gene, and the cause of the rest is unknown. The V and J calls and clone size are taken from that table; D and trimming were inferred from the DNA. In all, the sample holds 470,000 or so clones, and over 75% of those were seen once. The leading ten clones occupy roughly 12% of the sample.

Reading the germline V gene gives CDR1 SGHRS and CDR2 YFSETQ. Unmatched junction bases come to 4, with V trimmed by 0 bases and J by 1 base. The CDR3 has 16 amino acids, counting the end cysteine and phenylalanine. Of all the DNA, just the CDR3 is kept, 48 bases in frame from base 1. The full study reports these points: Sampling was limited to blood, and TCR repertoires in tissue likely differ from TCR repertoires in blood. The genetic and exposure-history diversity represented was limited by the small number of donors. Pairwise subsampling led to the expectation that sequencing depth would affect the degree of clonotype sharing among donors.

The donors were healthy, HIV-negative adults with no recently reported acute infections or vaccinations. Only Caucasian adults living in Nashville, Tennessee, USA were represented among the donors. In the unsorted samples, 85 million to 100 million PBMCs were counted, and genomic DNA was extracted using the QIAamp DNA Blood Mini kit. Blood was obtained by leukapheresis, after which PBMCs were separated by Ficoll-Histopaque density gradient centrifugation and cryopreserved in liquid nitrogen vapor phase. Sequenced sample: PBMCs. The chain employs TRBV5-1 and TRBJ2-1, and 7 junction bases match TRBD2. The clonotype was recovered from a woman between 40 and 55 years old in good health. Some clones in this sample may be carry-over from other donors' samples. The CDR3 amino acid sequence is: CASSLEAGVSYNEQFF. The DNA is TGCGCCAGCAGCTTGGAGGCGGGAGTGTCCTACAATGAGCAGTTCTTC.